This T cell receptor beta chain was identified during a study of CD8+ T cells in alopecia areata. In the study overall: Treated patients received oral tofacitinib, 5 to 10 mg twice daily. Patients in the study were on tofacitinib for 6 to 18 months, then off it for 6 months.

Sequencing templates came from extracted RNA that was reverse transcribed into cDNA. Using immunoSEQ multiplex PCR, the repertoire was profiled, and TCRdb retains in-frame clones only, with some absent. The sample gives approximately 140,000 clones, more than 75% of which show up once; about 15% is in the top ten. Investigators sorted PBMCs to obtain both CD4+ and CD8+ T cells. The CDR3 is 16 amino acids. Germline values: CDR1 MNHEY, CDR2 SMNVEV (reference sequence). V lost 4 bases and J 0 bases, leaving 13 bases between the germline ends. The starting material was CD8+ T cells sorted from blood, obtained at week 0. The source is a human donor with alopecia areata. V usage is TRBV27 and J usage is TRBJ2-4; no definite D call. CDR3 sequence reads: CASSSQDVLAKNIQYF. CDR3 DNA: TGTGCCAGCAGTTCCCAGGATGTGCTAGCCAAAAACATTCAGTACTTC.